This T cell receptor beta chain was documented in a study of blood T cell repertoires in COVID-19. At the level of the study: Samples representing acute and convalescent COVID-19 were sourced from the United States, Italy and Spain. PBMCs, B-cell-depleted T cells, or T cells provided the cDNA or gDNA that made up the material.

In the authors' methods: Using reference gene primer amplification, nucleated cell counts were estimated. Sequencing was performed with immunoSEQ multiplex PCR; in TCRdb, only in-frame clones are kept and a portion is missing. D and trimming come from the DNA, and the V and J calls and clone size come from that table. The top ten clones hold 3.6% of a sample with roughly 280,000 clones, about 86% of them seen once. The CDR3 is made up of 16 amino acids. The germline gives CDR1 SGDLS, CDR2 YYNGEE. Trimming removed 0 bases at V and 0 bases at J, with 11 bases between. The TCR was taken from a man aged 18 to 29 with active or convalescent COVID-19. This chain joins TRBV9 and TRBJ2-3; tentatively, D is TRBD2 (6 bases). Sequencing used peripheral blood. The chain's CDR3 is CASSVDAGFSTDTQYF. The CDR3 bases are TGTGCCAGCAGCGTAGACGCGGGGTTTAGCACAGATACGCAGTATTTT.